These 19 T cell receptor beta chains originate from one sample sequenced in a study of control samples from healthy donors and cancer patients. The protocol was immunoSEQ multiplex PCR, while the TCRdb copy is restricted to in-frame clones and leaves out a portion. This sample has 95,000 to 150,000 clones; about 92% occur once, and the top ten carry 0.58%. Specimen: PBMCs. The receptors stem from an elderly man with head and neck cancer.

This clone was seen once. The chain couples TRBV6-6 to TRBJ2-1; 13 positions match TRBD2. V gave up 5 bases and J gave up 7 bases; unmatched junction bases: 11. The CDR3 totals 17 residues. Germline CDR1 MNHNY, CDR2 SVGAGI (reference sequence). The CDR3: CASSQTSGGPYRNEQFF. The DNA of the CDR3 is TGTGCCAGCAGTCAGACTAGCGGGGGGCCCTATCGGAATGAGCAGTTCTTC.

This rearrangement joins TRBV3-1 (or the pseudogene TRBV3-2) to TRBJ2-2; D not resolved. CDR1 and CDR2 (germline): LGHDT, YNNKEL (reference sequence). V lost 2 bases and J lost 3, with 4 bases in between. This CDR3 region has 13 residues. The CDR3 DNA reads as TGTGCCAGCAGCCAAACCTACACCGGGGAGCTGTTTTTT. This gives the protein CASSQTYTGELFF.

This clone appeared a few times. The chain recombines TRBV6-5 with TRBJ1-5; D is uncertain. This CDR3 has 13 amino acids. Trimming cost V 6 bases and J 3 bases, with 9 bases left between them. Germline V gives CDR1 MNHEY, CDR2 SVGAGI. This CDR3 reads CASSRTANQPQHF. The DNA of the CDR3 is TGTGCCAGCAGCCGCACGGCCAATCAGCCCCAGCATTTT.

The chain links TRBV4-3 to TRBJ2-5; D unresolved. Trimming cost V 0 bases and J 3 bases, with 11 bases left between them. There are 15 residues in the CDR3. Looked up from germline, CDR1 is LGHNA and CDR2 is YSLEER. CDR3 in DNA: TGCGCCAGCAGCCAAGAGGTGCGAGCAAAAGAGACCCAGTACTTC. Its protein product is CASSQEVRAKETQYF.

The V and J genes are TRBV27 and TRBJ2-6; D not resolved. The CDR3 consists of 13 residues. Germline V gene lookup returns CDR1 MNHEY and CDR2 SMNVEV (reference sequence). With 6 bases removed from V and 0 bases from J, the gap between germline ends came to 3 bases. The CDR3 reads CASRFSGANVLTF. The CDR3 bases are TGTGCCAGCAGGTTCTCTGGGGCCAACGTCCTGACTTTC.

The count of this clone is one. The DNA for the CDR3 is TGTGCCAGCAGCCCTCCCGGGACAGGGCTCACAGCTAACTATGGCTACACCTTC. Translating it yields CASSPPGTGLTANYGYTF. J is TRBJ1-2 and V is TRBV28, with 9 nucleotides matching TRBD1. The ends lost 6 bases at V and 0 bases at J; junction bases unmatched: 14. The CDR3 loop spans 18 amino acids. The germline CDR1 and CDR2 sequences are MDHEN and SYDVKM.

V is TRBV29-1 and J is TRBJ2-4, with 9 bases fitting TRBD1. Germline V gene data show CDR1 as SQVTM and CDR2 as ANQGSEA. This CDR3 region has 13 residues. V trimming: 7 bases; J trimming: 6 bases; junction bases outside the gene matches: 7. CDR3 residues: CSARGQGGNIQYF. The DNA of the CDR3 is TGCAGCGCCAGGGGACAGGGCGGAAACATTCAGTACTTC.

The CDR3 DNA reads TGTGCCAGCAGCTTACGGGACCTTTACAATGAGCAGTTCTTC. Translating gives CASSLRDLYNEQFF. The V and J genes are TRBV7-9 and TRBJ2-1, with D perhaps assigned TRBD1 or TRBD2 (5 bases each). The CDR3 is 14 amino acids. The ends were cut back, 2 bases at V and 4 bases at J, with 9 bases in the middle. The germline V gene encodes CDR1 SEHNR and CDR2 FQNEAQ (reference sequence).

This clone has only one observation. This chain joins TRBV14 and TRBJ1-1; TRBD1 aligns across 9 bases. Trimming cost V 4 bases and J 3 bases; bases outside gene matches: 3. CDR1 is SGHDN and CDR2 is FVKESK in the germline V gene. CDR3 length equals 14 residues. The CDR3 DNA sequence: TGTGCCAGCAGCCCTCGGGACAGGGACACTGAAGCTTTCTTT. The encoded protein is CASSPRDRDTEAFF.

This clone appeared a few times. V is TRBV6-5 and J is TRBJ2-7, with 7 bases matching TRBD1. This CDR3 is 14 amino acids long. Per the germline V gene, CDR1 is MNHEY and CDR2 is SVGAGI. V dropped 5 bases and J dropped 2; count of bases not matched to a gene: 6. CDR3 residues: CASSTLGQTYEQYF. CDR3 nucleotide sequence: TGTGCCAGCAGTACATTGGGACAGACCTACGAGCAGTACTTC.

This clone was seen just once. The chain joins TRBV30 to TRBJ1-1; D is undetermined. There are 12 residues in the CDR3. The ends were cut back, 0 bases at V and 6 bases at J, with 8 bases in the middle. The V gene's germline CDR1 is GTSNPN and CDR2 SVGIG (reference sequence). The DNA of the CDR3 is TGTGCCTGGAGTGTGAGGCAGTCTGAAGCTTTCTTT. It specifies CAWSVRQSEAFF.

This clone occurred once. The rearrangement uses TRBV5-1 and TRBJ2-5; no definite D call. The CDR3 covers 14 residues. The germline CDR1 and CDR2 sequences are SGHRS and YFSETQ. Trimming cost V 3 bases and J 2 bases, with 11 bases left between them. CDR3 sequence (DNA): TGCGCCAGCAGCTCACGGGCCGAACAAGAGACCCAGTACTTC. It encodes CASSSRAEQETQYF.

The gene calls are TRBV28 and TRBJ1-6, with D unresolved. V was shortened by 2 bases and J by 6 bases, with 8 bases between the two germline ends. Germline assignment: CDR1 MDHEN and CDR2 SYDVKM. The CDR3 contains 14 residues. The CDR3 is CASSLRKSNSPLHF. CDR3 DNA sequence: TGTGCCAGCAGTTTACGAAAGTCTAATTCACCCCTCCACTTT. The full variable domain, completed using reference TRBV28 and TRBJ1-6, is DVKVTQSSRYLVKRTGEKVFLECVQDMDHENMFWYRQDPGLGLRLIYFSYDVKMKEKGDIPEGYSVSREKKERFSLILESASTNQTSMYLCASSLRKSNSPLHFGNGTRLTVT.

The J gene is TRBJ2-1, the V gene TRBV19; TRBD2 is a possible D gene (5 bases). Germline loops: CDR1 LNHDA, CDR2 SQIVND (reference sequence). V lost 1 base and J lost 12, with 16 bases in between. This CDR3 region has 14 residues. The CDR3 reads CASSIAPRAGGQFF. The CDR3 region has the DNA TGTGCCAGTAGTATAGCCCCCCGGGCCGGAGGGCAGTTCTTC.

The chain combines TRBV7-9 with TRBJ2-1, with 7 positions matching TRBD1. With V trimmed by 9 bases and J by 0 bases, 5 bases remained unmatched. The germline gives CDR1 SEHNR, CDR2 FQNEAQ (reference sequence). This CDR3 comprises 14 residues. The DNA of the CDR3 is TGTGCCAGTCCAGGGGGAATCTCCTACAATGAGCAGTTCTTC. Residues: CASPGGISYNEQFF.

The V and J genes are TRBV4-1 and TRBJ1-1; 11 bases fit TRBD1. CDR1 and CDR2 from the germline V gene are MGHRA and YSYEKL. V trimming: 4 bases; J trimming: 0 bases; junction bases outside the gene matches: 4. The CDR3 length is 16 residues. The CDR3 region has the DNA TGCGCCAGCAGCCGCGGGACAGGGGGTATGAACACTGAAGCTTTCTTT. It translates to CASSRGTGGMNTEAFF.

This clone was seen just once. This sequence joins TRBV12-3 or TRBV12-4 and TRBJ1-4, with D possibly being TRBD1 (5 bases). Trimming stripped 6 bases from V and 4 bases from J, with 9 bases between. The CDR3 runs 13 residues. Here the CDR3 DNA reads TGTGCCAGCAGCCTGGGGGGTAATGAAAAACTGTTTTTT. Translation: CASSLGGNEKLFF.

The V and J genes are TRBV10-1 and TRBJ2-1; 9 bases match TRBD2. The germline gives CDR1 WNHNN, CDR2 SYGVQD (reference sequence). This CDR3 is built from 16 residues. The ends lost 5 bases at V and 4 bases at J; junction bases unmatched: 9. CDR3 loop: CASSTGRTSGYNEQFF. As DNA, the CDR3 is TGCGCCAGCAGTACCGGGAGAACTAGCGGGTACAATGAGCAGTTCTTC.

As for this clone: Other nucleotide sequences from this sample produce the same CDR3. This sequence joins TRBV3-1 (or the pseudogene TRBV3-2) and TRBJ2-7; possible D gene TRBD1, 5 bases. V was clipped by 0 bases and J by 2 bases, with 8 bases between them. This CDR3 is 14 amino acids long. Germline-derived CDR1 and CDR2 are LGHDT and YNNKEL (reference sequence). The CDR3, as DNA: TGTGCCAGCAGCCAAGACAGGGTAACCTACGAGCAGTACTTC. Its translation is CASSQDRVTYEQYF.